This T cell receptor beta chain was captured by sequencing in a study of early T cells in non-severe SARS-CoV-2 infection. On the study more broadly: Investigators sequenced bulk RNA drawn from unsorted whole blood, and chains remained unpaired.

Attachment of unique molecular identifiers to individual cDNA molecules was performed. TCRdb called the 5' RACE reads again in MiXCR, with one record for every CDR3 protein. The sample consists of approximately 80,000 distinct CDR3 sequences, approximately 10% of them appearing once. Study findings and constraints: Database matching using VDJdb favored anti-spike CD8 responses, with private and CD4 specificities left missing.

This clonotype was seen a few times. Its target is not known. V gave up 2 bases and J gave up 8 bases, with 21 bases separating them. The length of the CDR3 is 16 residues. Germline CDR1 reads SGHAT; CDR2 reads FQNNGV. This clonotype was sampled from an adult who was a healthcare worker with PCR-confirmed SARS-CoV-2 infection or an uninfected control (not recorded which). The gene calls are TRBV11-2 and TRBJ1-2, with a possible D match to TRBD1 (6 bases). The sequenced sample was whole blood, obtained at baseline. The CDR3 loop reads CASSLPPRGQGLGYTF. The CDR3 bases are TGTGCCAGCAGCTTACCTCCTCGAGGGCAGGGGCTAGGCTACACCTTC. The full variable domain, its missing parts supplied by reference TRBV11-2 and TRBJ1-2, is EAGVAQSPRYKIIEKRQSVAFWCNPISGHATLYWYQQILGQGPKLLIQFQNNGVVDDSQLPKDRFSAERLKGVDSTLKIQPAKLEDSAVYLCASSLPPRGQGLGYTFGSGTRLTVV.